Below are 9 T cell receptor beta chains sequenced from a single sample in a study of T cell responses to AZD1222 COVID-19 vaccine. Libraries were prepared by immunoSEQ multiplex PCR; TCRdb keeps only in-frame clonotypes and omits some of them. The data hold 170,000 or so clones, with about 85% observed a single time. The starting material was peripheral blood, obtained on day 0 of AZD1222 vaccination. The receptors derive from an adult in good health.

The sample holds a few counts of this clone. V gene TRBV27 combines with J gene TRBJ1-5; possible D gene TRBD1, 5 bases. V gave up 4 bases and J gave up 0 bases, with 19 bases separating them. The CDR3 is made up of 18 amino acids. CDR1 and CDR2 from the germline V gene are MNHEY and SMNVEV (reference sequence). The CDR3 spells CASSYTPGAQYSNQPQHF. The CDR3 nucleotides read TGTGCCAGCAGTTATACACCCGGGGCCCAGTATAGCAATCAGCCCCAGCATTTT.

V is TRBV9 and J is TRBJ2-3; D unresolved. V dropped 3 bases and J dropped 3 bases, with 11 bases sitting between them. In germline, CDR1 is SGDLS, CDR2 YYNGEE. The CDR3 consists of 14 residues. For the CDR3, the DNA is TGTGCCAGCAGCGACGGAGTTTTAACAGATACGCAGTATTTT. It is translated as CASSDGVLTDTQYF.

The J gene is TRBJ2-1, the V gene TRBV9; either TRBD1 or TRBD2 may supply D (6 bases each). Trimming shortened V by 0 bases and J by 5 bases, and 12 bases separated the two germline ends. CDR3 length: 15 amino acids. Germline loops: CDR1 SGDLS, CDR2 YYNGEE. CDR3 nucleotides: TGTGCCAGCAGCGTAGAGGGGGAGGCGGACAATGAGCAGTTCTTC. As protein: CASSVEGEADNEQFF.

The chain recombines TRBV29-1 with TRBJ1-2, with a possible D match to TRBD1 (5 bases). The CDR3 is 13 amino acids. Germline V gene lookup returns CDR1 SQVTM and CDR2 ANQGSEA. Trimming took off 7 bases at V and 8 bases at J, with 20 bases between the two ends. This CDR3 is CSAKGEGLVGYTF. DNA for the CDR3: TGCAGCGCCAAAGGGGAGGGGCTGGTAGGCTACACCTTC.

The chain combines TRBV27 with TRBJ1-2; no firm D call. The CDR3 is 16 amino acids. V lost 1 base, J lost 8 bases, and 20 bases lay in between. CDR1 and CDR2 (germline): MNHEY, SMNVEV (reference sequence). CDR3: CASSLYARRAAGGYTF. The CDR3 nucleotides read TGTGCCAGCAGTTTATACGCGCGGCGCGCCGCCGGGGGCTACACCTTC.

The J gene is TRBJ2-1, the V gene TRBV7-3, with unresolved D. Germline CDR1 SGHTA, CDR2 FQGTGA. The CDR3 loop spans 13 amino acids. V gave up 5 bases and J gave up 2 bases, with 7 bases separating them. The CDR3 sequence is CASSPTPYNEQFF. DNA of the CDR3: TGTGCCAGCAGCCCCACCCCCTACAATGAGCAGTTCTTC.

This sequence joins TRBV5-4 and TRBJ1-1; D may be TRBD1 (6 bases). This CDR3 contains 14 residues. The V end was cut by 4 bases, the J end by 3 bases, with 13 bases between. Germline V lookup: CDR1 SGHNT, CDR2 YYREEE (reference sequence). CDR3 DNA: TGTGCCAGCAGCCGAACAGGGCGGGACACTGAAGCTTTCTTT. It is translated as CASSRTGRDTEAFF.

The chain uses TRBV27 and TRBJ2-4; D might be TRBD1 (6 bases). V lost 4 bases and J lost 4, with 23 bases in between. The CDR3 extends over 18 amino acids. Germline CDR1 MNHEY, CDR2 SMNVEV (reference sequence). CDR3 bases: TGTGCCAGCAGTTCCGCTCCCCCATTCCAGGGGTCTAAAAACATTCAGTACTTC. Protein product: CASSSAPPFQGSKNIQYF.

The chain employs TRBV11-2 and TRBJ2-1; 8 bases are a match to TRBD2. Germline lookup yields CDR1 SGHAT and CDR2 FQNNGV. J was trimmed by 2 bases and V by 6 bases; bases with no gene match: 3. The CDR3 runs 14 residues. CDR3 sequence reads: CASRLLAAYNEQFF. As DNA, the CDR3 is TGTGCCAGCAGGCTACTAGCGGCCTACAATGAGCAGTTCTTC.